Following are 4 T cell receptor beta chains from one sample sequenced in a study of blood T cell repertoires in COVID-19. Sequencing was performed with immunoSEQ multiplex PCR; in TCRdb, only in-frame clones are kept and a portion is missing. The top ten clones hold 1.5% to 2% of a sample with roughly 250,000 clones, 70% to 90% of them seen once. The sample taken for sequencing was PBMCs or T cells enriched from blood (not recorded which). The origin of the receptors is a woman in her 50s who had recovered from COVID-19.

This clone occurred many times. CDR3 nucleotide sequence: TGTGCCAGTAGTACGAGACTAGCGGGAGTCAACGAGCAGTACTTC. Its translation: CASSTRLAGVNEQYF. The chain recombines TRBV19 with TRBJ2-7, with 12 bases fitting TRBD2. J gave up 5 bases and V 4 bases, and 6 bases lay outside the gene matches. Germline V gene data show CDR1 as LNHDA and CDR2 as SQIVND (reference sequence). The CDR3 loop spans 15 amino acids.

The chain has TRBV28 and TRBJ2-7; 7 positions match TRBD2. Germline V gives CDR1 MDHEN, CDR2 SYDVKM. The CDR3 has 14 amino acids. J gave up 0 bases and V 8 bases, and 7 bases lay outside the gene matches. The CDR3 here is CASFSGASSYEQYF. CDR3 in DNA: TGTGCCAGCTTCAGCGGGGCAAGCTCCTACGAGCAGTACTTC.

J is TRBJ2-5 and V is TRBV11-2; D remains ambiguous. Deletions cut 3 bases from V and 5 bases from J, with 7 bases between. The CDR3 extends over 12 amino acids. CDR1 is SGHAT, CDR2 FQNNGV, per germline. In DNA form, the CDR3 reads TGTGCCAGCAGCTTGGCCGGGGAGACCCAGTACTTC. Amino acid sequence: CASSLAGETQYF.

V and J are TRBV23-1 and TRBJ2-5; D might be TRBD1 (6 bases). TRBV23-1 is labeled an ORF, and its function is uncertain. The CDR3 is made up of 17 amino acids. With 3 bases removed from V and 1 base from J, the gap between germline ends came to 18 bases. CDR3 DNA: TGCGCCAGCAGTCATCTAATTCACAGGGTACTCCAAGAGACCCAGTACTTC. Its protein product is CASSHLIHRVLQETQYF.